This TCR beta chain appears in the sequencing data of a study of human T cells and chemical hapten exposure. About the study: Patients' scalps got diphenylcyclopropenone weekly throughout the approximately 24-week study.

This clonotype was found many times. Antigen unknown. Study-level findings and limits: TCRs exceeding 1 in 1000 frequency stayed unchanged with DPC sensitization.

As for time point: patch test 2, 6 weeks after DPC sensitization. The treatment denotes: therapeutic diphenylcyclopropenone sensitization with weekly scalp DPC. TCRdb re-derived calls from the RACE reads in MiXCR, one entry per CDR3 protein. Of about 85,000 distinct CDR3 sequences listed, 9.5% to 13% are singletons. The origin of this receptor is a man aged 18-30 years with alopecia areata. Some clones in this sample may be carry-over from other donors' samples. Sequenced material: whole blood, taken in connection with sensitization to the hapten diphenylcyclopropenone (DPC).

As DNA, the CDR3 is TGTGCCAGCAGTTACCGTGGGACTAGCGGGGGGTACAAGCATGAGCAGTTCTTC. Encoded protein: CASSYRGTSGGYKHEQFF. The chain couples TRBV6-5 to TRBJ2-1; TRBD2 aligns across 15 bases. The germline gives CDR1 MNHEY, CDR2 SVGAGI. V shed 2 bases, J shed 8 bases, and the junction held 10 bases outside the gene matches. The CDR3 spans 18 residues.